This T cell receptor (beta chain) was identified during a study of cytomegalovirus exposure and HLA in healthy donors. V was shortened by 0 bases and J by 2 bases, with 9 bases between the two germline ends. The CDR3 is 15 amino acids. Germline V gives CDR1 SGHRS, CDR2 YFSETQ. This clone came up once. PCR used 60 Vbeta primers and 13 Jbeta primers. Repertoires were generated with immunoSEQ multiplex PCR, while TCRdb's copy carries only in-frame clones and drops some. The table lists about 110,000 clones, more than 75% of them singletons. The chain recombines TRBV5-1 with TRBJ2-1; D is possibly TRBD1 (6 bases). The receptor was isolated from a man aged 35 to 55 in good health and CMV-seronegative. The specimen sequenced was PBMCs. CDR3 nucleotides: TGCGCCAGCAGCTTGGAGGGGACACCCTACAATGAGCAGTTCTTC. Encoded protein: CASSLEGTPYNEQFF.